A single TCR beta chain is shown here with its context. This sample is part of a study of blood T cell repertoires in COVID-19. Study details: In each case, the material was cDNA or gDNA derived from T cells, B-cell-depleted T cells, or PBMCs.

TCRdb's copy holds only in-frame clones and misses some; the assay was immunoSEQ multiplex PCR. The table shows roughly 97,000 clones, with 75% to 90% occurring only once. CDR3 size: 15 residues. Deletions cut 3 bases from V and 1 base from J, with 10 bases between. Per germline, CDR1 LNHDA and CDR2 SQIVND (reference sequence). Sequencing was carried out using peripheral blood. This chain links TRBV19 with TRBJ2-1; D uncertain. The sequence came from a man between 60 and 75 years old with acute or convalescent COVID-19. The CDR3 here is CASSISTHSYNEQFF. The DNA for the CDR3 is TGTGCCAGTAGTATCTCTACTCATTCCTACAATGAGCAGTTCTTC.